A selection of T cell receptor beta chains follows, all from one sample in a study of T cell responses to AZD1222 COVID-19 vaccine. TCRdb keeps only in-frame clones here, not all; method: immunoSEQ multiplex PCR. This table holds around 30,000 clones, 91% found once. Source: peripheral blood, taken on day 0 of AZD1222 vaccination. Receptor source: an adult in good health. The CDR3 runs from the conserved cysteine through the conserved F or W. The D gene is left open where the match is weak. Clone size is not always given. Where it is, it says once, few, many or a class for expanded clones.

d_call: .
v_call: TRBV30
clone_size: .
j_call: TRBJ1-6
cdr3_length: 14
cdr3_aa: CAWTSDRLNSPLHF

d_call: .
v_call: TRBV7-2
clone_size: .
j_call: TRBJ1-1
cdr3_length: 13
cdr3_aa: CASSPGGNTEAFF

d_call: .
v_call: TRBV14
clone_size: .
j_call: TRBJ1-4
cdr3_length: 15
cdr3_aa: CASSQDRGINEKLFF

d_call: .
v_call: TRBV28
clone_size: .
j_call: TRBJ2-3
cdr3_length: 13
cdr3_aa: CASSLGGADTQYF

d_call: .
v_call: TRBV19
clone_size: .
j_call: TRBJ1-1
cdr3_length: 14
cdr3_aa: CASRQESRGTEAFF

d_call: .
v_call: TRBV6-5
clone_size: .
j_call: TRBJ1-1
cdr3_length: 15
cdr3_aa: CASSYLSRGDTEAFF

d_call: .
v_call: TRBV9
clone_size: once
j_call: TRBJ1-5
cdr3_length: 13
cdr3_aa: CASSVDTNQPQHF

d_call: TRBD2
v_call: TRBV4-3
clone_size: .
j_call: TRBJ2-1
cdr3_length: 17
cdr3_aa: CASSQRGGGENYNEQFF

d_call: TRBD1
v_call: TRBV4-1
clone_size: .
j_call: TRBJ2-2
cdr3_length: 16
cdr3_aa: CASSPEPNRGTGELFF

d_call: .
v_call: TRBV20-1
clone_size: .
j_call: TRBJ1-1
cdr3_length: 11
cdr3_aa: CSLDMNTEAFF

d_call: .
v_call: TRBV21-1
clone_size: .
j_call: TRBJ1-3
cdr3_length: 17
cdr3_aa: CASLTEGAQESGNTIYF

d_call: TRBD1
v_call: TRBV30
clone_size: .
j_call: TRBJ2-1
cdr3_length: 11
cdr3_aa: CAWVDRDEQFF

d_call: .
v_call: TRBV19
clone_size: .
j_call: TRBJ2-5
cdr3_length: 12
cdr3_aa: CASSAIGETQYF

d_call: .
v_call: TRBV11-3
clone_size: .
j_call: TRBJ2-3
cdr3_length: 13
cdr3_aa: CASSSGVSDTQYF

d_call: .
v_call: TRBV2
clone_size: .
j_call: TRBJ1-1
cdr3_length: 13
cdr3_aa: CASGRGMNTEAFF